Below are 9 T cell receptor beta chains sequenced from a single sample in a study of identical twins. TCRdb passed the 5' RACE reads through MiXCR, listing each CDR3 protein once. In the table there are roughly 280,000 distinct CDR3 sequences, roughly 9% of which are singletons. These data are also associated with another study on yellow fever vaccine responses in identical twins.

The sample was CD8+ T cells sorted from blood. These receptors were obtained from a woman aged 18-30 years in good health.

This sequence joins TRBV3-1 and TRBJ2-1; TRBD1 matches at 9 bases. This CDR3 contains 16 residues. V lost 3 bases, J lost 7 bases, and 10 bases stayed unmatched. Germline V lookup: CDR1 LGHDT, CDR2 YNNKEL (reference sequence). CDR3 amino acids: CASSHEDRGPQNEQFF. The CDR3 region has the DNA TGTGCCAGCAGCCACGAGGACAGGGGCCCACAGAATGAGCAGTTCTTC.

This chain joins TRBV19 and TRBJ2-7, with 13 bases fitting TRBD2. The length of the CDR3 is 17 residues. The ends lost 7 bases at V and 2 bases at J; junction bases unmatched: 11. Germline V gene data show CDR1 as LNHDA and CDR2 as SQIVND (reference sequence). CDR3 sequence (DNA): TGTGCCAGTAAAGGACTAGCGGGAGAAGGGAGTACCTACGAGCAGTACTTC. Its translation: CASKGLAGEGSTYEQYF.

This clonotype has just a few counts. CDR3 residues: CSASSGLTSYEQYF. The CDR3 region has the DNA TGCAGTGCTAGTAGCGGCCTGACTTCCTACGAGCAGTACTTC. The V gene is TRBV20-1, the J gene TRBJ2-7; D is perhaps TRBD2 (6 bases). The germline V and J ends were trimmed by 3 bases and 1 base, with 13 bases remaining between them. From germline, CDR1 is DFQATT and CDR2 SNEGSKA (reference sequence). The CDR3 covers 14 residues.

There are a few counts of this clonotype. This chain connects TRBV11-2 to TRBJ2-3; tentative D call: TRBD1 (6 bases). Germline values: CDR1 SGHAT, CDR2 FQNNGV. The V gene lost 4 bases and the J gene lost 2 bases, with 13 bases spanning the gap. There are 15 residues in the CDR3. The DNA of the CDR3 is TGTGCCAGCAGCTCCACAGGACAGTACACAGATACGCAGTATTTT. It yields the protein CASSSTGQYTDTQYF.

In DNA, the CDR3 is TGTGCCAGCAGGAACCCGGTGCGGGGTTACGAGCAGTACTTC. Protein sequence: CASRNPVRGYEQYF. The chain employs TRBV11-2 and TRBJ2-7, with a weak D call TRBD2 (6 bases). Between the trimmed V and J ends, which lost 6 bases and 4 bases, there was a span of 16 bases. CDR1 and CDR2 (germline): SGHAT, FQNNGV. This CDR3 contains 14 residues.

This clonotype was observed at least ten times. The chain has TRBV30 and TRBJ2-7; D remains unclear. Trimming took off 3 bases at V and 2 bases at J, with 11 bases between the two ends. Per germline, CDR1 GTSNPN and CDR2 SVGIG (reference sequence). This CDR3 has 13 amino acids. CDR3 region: CAWRADTTYEQYF. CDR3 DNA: TGTGCCTGGAGGGCAGACACTACCTACGAGCAGTACTTC.

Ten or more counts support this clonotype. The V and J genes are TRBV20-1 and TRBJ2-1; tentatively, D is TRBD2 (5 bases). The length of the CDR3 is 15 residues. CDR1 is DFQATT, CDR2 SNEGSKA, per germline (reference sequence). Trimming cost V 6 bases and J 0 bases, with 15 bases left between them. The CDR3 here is CSAEGRRSSYNEQFF. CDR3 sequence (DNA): TGCAGTGCAGAGGGTAGGCGGAGCTCCTACAATGAGCAGTTCTTC.

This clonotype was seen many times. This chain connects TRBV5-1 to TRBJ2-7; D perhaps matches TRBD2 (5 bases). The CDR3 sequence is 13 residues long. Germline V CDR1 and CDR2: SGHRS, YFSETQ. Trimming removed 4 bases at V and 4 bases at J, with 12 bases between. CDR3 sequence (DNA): TGCGCCAGCAGCCTAACTACGGGGTACGAGCAGTACTTC. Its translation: CASSLTTGYEQYF.

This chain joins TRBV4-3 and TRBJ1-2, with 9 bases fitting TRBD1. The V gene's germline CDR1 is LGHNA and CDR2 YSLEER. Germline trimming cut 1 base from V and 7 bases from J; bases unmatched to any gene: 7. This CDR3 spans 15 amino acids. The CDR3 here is CASSQGRGQGGGYTF. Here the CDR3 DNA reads TGCGCCAGCAGCCAAGGACGGGGACAGGGAGGTGGCTACACCTTC.